This T cell receptor beta chain comes out of a study of T-cell memory formation after mild COVID-19. Study-wide context: TCR clusters were largely donor specific. The study, taken as a whole, reports: CD4+ contracting clones were mainly CM and EM; CD8+ ones, EMRA. Some clones that responded were present in memory (sampled pre-infection), which suggests cross-reactive memory joined.

CDR3 size: 14 residues. Germline V CDR1 and CDR2: GTSNPN, SVGIG (reference sequence). The V end lost 5 bases, the J end lost 3 bases, and 13 bases lay between the germline ends. Note on this clonotype: Its antigen is as yet unknown.

After 5'RACE with constant-segment primers, TCR alpha and TCR beta cDNA libraries carrying sample barcodes and UMIs were obtained. TCRdb used MiXCR to reprocess the 5' RACE reads, holding one entry per CDR3 protein. The table includes hundreds of thousands of distinct CDR3 sequences, around a sixth detected once. Sequencing was performed on PBMCs or a T cell subset sorted from them (not recorded which). The sequence was obtained from a young man who had mild COVID-19 (a few samples of this study predate the infection). Cell type and time point are not known. The rearrangement links TRBV30 to TRBJ2-2; no reliable D call. The CDR3: CAWLPGPDTGELFF. The CDR3 bases are TGTGCCTGGCTGCCCGGACCGGACACCGGGGAGCTGTTTTTT. Filled out from reference TRBV30 and TRBJ2-2, the complete variable domain reads SQTIHQWPATLVQPVGSPLSLECTVEGTSNPNLYWYRQAAGRGLQLLFYSVGIGQISSEVPQNLSASRPQDRQFILSSKKLLLSDSGFYLCAWLPGPDTGELFFGEGSRLTVL.